Below are 10 T cell receptor beta chains sequenced from a single sample in a study of CD8+ T cells in alopecia areata. RNA extraction was followed by reverse transcription into cDNA, which acted as the sequencing template. The method was immunoSEQ multiplex PCR; TCRdb's version includes in-frame clones alone and lacks a portion of them. The sample consists of 190,000 or so clones, approximately 60% of them appearing once. Treatment indicated: oral pan-JAK inhibitor, 5-10 mg twice daily. Sequencing was performed on CD4+ T cells sorted from blood, taken at week 4, from a patient treated with tofacitinib. These receptors originate from a human donor with alopecia areata.

The chain recombines TRBV25-1 with TRBJ2-5; D possibly matches TRBD1 or TRBD2 (5 bases each). V gave up 2 bases and J gave up 5 bases, with 9 bases separating them. The CDR3 extends over 13 amino acids. Germline V gene data show CDR1 as MGHDK and CDR2 as SYGVNS. This chain's CDR3 is CASSEPGTETQYF. The CDR3 DNA sequence: TGTGCCAGCAGTGAACCCGGGACCGAGACCCAGTACTTC.

The sample holds a few counts of this clone. The V gene is TRBV2, the J gene TRBJ1-1; D uncertain. Per germline, CDR1 SNHLY and CDR2 FYNNEI. Trimming removed 7 bases at V and 0 bases at J, with 9 bases between. The CDR3 length is 13 residues. CDR3 sequence (DNA): TGTGCCAGCAAGCAGGCAATGAACACTGAAGCTTTCTTT. This translates into CASKQAMNTEAFF.

The chain is built from TRBV6-5 and TRBJ1-5, with D tentatively TRBD1 (6 bases). V was trimmed by 6 bases and J by 12 bases, leaving 21 bases between them. The CDR3 length is 14 residues. The germline gives CDR1 MNHEY, CDR2 SVGAGI. The CDR3 here is CASSPQGGRGDQHF. CDR3 coding DNA: TGTGCCAGCAGCCCACAAGGCGGTAGGGGGGACCAGCATTTT.

The rearrangement uses TRBV5-6 and TRBJ2-1; tentatively, D is TRBD1 (6 bases). Trimming removed 2 bases from V and 1 base from J, with 10 bases in between. CDR1 SGHDT and CDR2 YYEEEE come from the germline V gene. The CDR3 loop spans 15 amino acids. In DNA form, the CDR3 reads TGTGCCAGCAGCTTCCAGGGGAGATCCTACAATGAGCAGTTCTTC. Amino acid sequence: CASSFQGRSYNEQFF. Together with reference TRBV5-6 and TRBJ2-1, the CDR3 gives the full variable domain: DAGVTQSPTHLIKTRGQQVTLRCSPKSGHDTVSWYQQALGQGPQFIFQYYEEEERQRGNFPDRFSGHQFPNYSSELNVNALLLGDSALYLCASSFQGRSYNEQFFGPGTRLTVL.

The gene calls are TRBV19 and TRBJ1-5; no definite D call. Germline assignment: CDR1 LNHDA and CDR2 SQIVND (reference sequence). V was pared by 2 bases and J by 2 bases, with 7 bases between. The CDR3 is made up of 14 amino acids. The CDR3 is CASSIRRGNQPQHF. In DNA, the CDR3 is TGTGCCAGTAGTATACGAAGGGGCAATCAGCCCCAGCATTTT.

This clone is a singleton in its sample. Other DNA sequences from this sample encode an identical CDR3 as well. This chain connects TRBV5-1 to TRBJ1-2, with D uncertain. Germline CDR1 SGHRS, CDR2 YFSETQ. The germline V and J ends were trimmed by 0 bases and 7 bases, with 7 bases remaining between them. The length of the CDR3 is 12 residues. DNA for the CDR3: TGCGCCAGCAGCTTGGAACAGAGTGGCTACACCTTC. As protein: CASSLEQSGYTF.

There are a few counts of this clone. The chain carries TRBV6-6 and TRBJ2-5; D is ambiguous. V was clipped by 0 bases and J by 5 bases, with 4 bases between them. CDR3 length equals 12 residues. CDR1 and CDR2 from the germline V gene are MNHNY and SVGAGI (reference sequence). The CDR3 protein is CASSYSFETQYF. CDR3 DNA: TGTGCCAGCAGTTACTCTTTCGAGACCCAGTACTTC.

The chain has TRBV4-3 and TRBJ1-1, with D unresolved. Germline V gene sequence: CDR1 LGHNA, CDR2 YSLEER. The CDR3 length is 19 residues. Trimming took off 3 bases at V and 0 bases at J, with 23 bases between the two ends. CDR3 amino acids: CASSQQEGQRLVMNTEAFF. DNA for the CDR3: TGCGCCAGCAGCCAGCAAGAGGGCCAGAGGCTAGTCATGAACACTGAAGCTTTCTTT.

The chain recombines TRBV5-1 with TRBJ2-6; 7 bases match TRBD2. The germline gives CDR1 SGHRS, CDR2 YFSETQ. V lost 2 bases, J lost 1 base, and 6 bases stayed unmatched. The CDR3 contains 17 residues. The CDR3 here is CASSLGGGGSGANVLTF. The CDR3 DNA reads TGCGCCAGCAGCTTAGGCGGCGGGGGATCTGGGGCCAACGTCCTGACTTTC.

This clone was seen at least ten times. The V and J genes are TRBV5-4 and TRBJ1-1; weak D call: TRBD1 (5 bases). CDR1 SGHNT and CDR2 YYREEE come from the germline V gene (reference sequence). The V and J ends lost 6 bases and 5 bases respectively, with 17 bases between them. The CDR3 covers 14 residues. The CDR3 nucleotides are TGTGCCAGCATGTCCTATACCGAGGGGACTGAAGCTTTCTTT. As protein: CASMSYTEGTEAFF.